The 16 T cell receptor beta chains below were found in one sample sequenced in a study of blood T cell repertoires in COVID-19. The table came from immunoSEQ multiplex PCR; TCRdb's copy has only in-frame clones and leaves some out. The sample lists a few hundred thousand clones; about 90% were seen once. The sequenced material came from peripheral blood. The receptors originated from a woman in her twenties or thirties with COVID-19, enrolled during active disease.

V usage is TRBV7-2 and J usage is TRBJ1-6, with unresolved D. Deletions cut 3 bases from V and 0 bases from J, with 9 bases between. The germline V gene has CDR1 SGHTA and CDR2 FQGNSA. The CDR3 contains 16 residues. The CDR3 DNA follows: TGTGCCAGCAGCTTGCGAGGTGGCTCCTATAATTCACCCCTCCACTTT. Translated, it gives CASSLRGGSYNSPLHF.

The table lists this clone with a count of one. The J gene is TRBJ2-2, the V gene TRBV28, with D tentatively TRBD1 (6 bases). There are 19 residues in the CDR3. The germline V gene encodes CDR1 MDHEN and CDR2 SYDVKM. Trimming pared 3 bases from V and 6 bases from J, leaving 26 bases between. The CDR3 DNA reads TGTGCCAGCAGTTTCCTTCCACCCAGTTCAGGGGTATGGGCCGGGGAGCTGTTTTTT. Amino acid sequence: CASSFLPPSSGVWAGELFF.

The CDR3: CSVTGTGANQPQHF. The CDR3 DNA sequence: TGCAGCGTGACCGGGACAGGGGCCAATCAGCCCCAGCATTTT. This rearrangement joins TRBV29-1 to TRBJ1-5; 10 bases match TRBD1. The germline CDR1 and CDR2 sequences are SQVTM and ANQGSEA. This CDR3 spans 14 amino acids. Trimming took 6 bases from V and 3 from J; bases not matched to a gene: 5.

The CDR3 loop reads CASSQERTNYGYTF. CDR3 sequence (DNA): TGCGCCAGCAGCCAAGAACGAACAAACTATGGCTACACCTTC. The chain carries TRBV4-3 and TRBJ1-2; D gene unclear. Germline CDR1 LGHNA, CDR2 YSLEER. The CDR3 loop spans 14 amino acids. Trimming shortened V by 0 bases and J by 2 bases, and 7 bases separated the two germline ends.

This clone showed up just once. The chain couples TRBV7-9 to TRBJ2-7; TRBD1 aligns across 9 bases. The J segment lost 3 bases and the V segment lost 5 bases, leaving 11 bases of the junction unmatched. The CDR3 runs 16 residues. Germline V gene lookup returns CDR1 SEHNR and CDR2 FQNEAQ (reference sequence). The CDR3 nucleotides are TGTGCCAGCAGCGCGGGAAAGCCGGGACAGGGCTACGAGCAGTACGTC. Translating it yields CASSAGKPGQGYEQYV.

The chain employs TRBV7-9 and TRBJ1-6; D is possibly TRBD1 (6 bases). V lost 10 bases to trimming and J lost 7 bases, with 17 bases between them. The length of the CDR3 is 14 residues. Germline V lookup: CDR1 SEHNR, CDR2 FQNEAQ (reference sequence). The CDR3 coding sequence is TGTGCCACCCAGACAGGAGTGGGCAATTCACCCCTCCACTTT. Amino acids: CATQTGVGNSPLHF.

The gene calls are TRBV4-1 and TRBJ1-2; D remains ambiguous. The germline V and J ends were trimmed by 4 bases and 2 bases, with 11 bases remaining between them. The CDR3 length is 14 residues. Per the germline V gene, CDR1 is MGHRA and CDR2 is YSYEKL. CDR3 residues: CASSLELRNYGYTF. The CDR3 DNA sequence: TGCGCCAGCAGCCTCGAGCTTCGAAACTATGGCTACACCTTC.

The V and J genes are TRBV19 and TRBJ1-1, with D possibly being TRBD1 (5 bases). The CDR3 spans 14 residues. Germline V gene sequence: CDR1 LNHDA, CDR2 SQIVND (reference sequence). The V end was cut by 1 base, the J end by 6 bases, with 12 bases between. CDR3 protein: CASSIAGWGPEAFF. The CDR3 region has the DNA TGTGCCAGTAGTATAGCAGGGTGGGGCCCTGAAGCTTTCTTT.

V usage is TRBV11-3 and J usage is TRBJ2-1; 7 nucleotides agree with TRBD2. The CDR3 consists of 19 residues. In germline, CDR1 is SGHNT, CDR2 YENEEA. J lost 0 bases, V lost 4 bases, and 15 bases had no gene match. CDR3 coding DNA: TGTGCCAGCAGCTCGCGTTCGGGGGGAGGGCTGCGCTCCTACAATGAGCAGTTCTTC. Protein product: CASSSRSGGGLRSYNEQFF. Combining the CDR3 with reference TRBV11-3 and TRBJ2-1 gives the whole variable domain EAGVVQSPRYKIIEKKQPVAFWCNPISGHNTLYWYLQNLGQGPELLIRYENEEAVDDSQLPKDRFSAERLKGVDSTLKIQPAELGDSAVYLCASSSRSGGGLRSYNEQFFGPGTRLTVL.

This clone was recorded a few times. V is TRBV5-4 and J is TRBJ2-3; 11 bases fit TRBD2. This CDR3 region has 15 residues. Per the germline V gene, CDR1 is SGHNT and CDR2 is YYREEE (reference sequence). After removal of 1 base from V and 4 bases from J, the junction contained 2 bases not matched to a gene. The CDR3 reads CASSLLLAGADTQYF. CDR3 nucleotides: TGTGCCAGCAGCTTGTTACTAGCGGGAGCAGATACGCAGTATTTT.

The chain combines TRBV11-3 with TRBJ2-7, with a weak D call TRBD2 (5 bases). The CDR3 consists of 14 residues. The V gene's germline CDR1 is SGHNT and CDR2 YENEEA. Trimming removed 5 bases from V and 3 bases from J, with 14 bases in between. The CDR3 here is CASSLRGLHYEQYF. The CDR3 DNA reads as TGTGCCAGCAGCCTACGTGGACTCCACTACGAGCAGTACTTC.

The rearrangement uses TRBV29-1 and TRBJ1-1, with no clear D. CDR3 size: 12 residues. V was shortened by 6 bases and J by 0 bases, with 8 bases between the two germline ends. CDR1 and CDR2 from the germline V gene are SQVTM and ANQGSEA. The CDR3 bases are TGCAGCGTAGACACCTTGAACACTGAAGCTTTCTTT. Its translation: CSVDTLNTEAFF.

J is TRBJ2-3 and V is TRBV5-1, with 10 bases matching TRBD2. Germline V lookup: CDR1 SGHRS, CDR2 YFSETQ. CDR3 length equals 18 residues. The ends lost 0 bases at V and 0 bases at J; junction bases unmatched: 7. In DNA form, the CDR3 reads TGCGCCAGCAGCTTGGAGCCTAGCGGGGGCCATAGCACAGATACGCAGTATTTT. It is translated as CASSLEPSGGHSTDTQYF.

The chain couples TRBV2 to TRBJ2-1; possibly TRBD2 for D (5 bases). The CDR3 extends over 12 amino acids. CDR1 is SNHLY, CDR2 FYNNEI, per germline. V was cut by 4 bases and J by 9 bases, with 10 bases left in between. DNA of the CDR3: TGTGCCAGCAGTGCCTTGGACTTTGAGCAGTTCTTC. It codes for CASSALDFEQFF.

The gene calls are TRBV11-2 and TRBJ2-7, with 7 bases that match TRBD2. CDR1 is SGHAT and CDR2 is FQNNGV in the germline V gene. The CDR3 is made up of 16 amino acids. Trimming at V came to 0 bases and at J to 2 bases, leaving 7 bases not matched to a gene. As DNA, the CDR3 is TGTGCCAGCAGCTTAGAAGGACGGGAGGTTCCCTACGAGCAGTACTTC. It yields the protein CASSLEGREVPYEQYF.

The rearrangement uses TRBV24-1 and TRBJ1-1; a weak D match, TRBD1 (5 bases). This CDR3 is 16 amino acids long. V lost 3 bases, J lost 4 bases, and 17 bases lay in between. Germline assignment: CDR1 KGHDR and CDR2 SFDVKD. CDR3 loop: CATSDGALGVGTEAFF. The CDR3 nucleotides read TGTGCCACCAGTGATGGGGCTCTTGGGGTTGGCACTGAAGCTTTCTTT.